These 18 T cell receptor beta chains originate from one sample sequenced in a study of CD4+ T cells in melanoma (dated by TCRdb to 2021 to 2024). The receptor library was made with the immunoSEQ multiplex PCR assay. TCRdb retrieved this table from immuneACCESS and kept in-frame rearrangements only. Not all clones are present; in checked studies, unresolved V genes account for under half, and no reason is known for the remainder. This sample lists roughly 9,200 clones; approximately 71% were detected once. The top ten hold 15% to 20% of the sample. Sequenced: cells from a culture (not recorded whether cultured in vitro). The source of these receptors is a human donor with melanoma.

DNA for the CDR3: TGCGCCAGCGGAAACCCAAGCGAGGGGAATGAAAAACTGTTTTTT. Amino acid sequence: CASGNPSEGNEKLFF. This sequence joins TRBV10-2 and TRBJ1-4; tentatively, D is TRBD1 (5 bases). This CDR3 has 15 residues. Between the trimmed V and J ends, which lost 8 bases and 5 bases, there was a span of 18 bases. CDR1 WSHSY and CDR2 SAAADI come from the germline V gene.

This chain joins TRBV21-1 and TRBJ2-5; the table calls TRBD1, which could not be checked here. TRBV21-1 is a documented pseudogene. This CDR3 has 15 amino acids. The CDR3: CASSKVRQGPETQYF. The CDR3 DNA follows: TGTGCCAGCAGCAAAGTGCGACAGGGACCGGAGACCCAGTACTTC.

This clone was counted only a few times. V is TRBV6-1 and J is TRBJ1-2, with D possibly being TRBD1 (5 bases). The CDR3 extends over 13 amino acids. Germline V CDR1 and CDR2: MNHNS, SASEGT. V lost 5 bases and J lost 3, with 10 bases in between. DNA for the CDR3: TGTGCCAGCAGTTTACAGGATTACTATGGCTACACCTTC. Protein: CASSLQDYYGYTF.

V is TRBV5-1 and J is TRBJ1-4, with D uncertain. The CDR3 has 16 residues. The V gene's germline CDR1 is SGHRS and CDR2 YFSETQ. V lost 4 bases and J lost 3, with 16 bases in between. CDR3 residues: CASSTQPLGSNEKLFF. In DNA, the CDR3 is TGCGCCAGCAGCACGCAACCTCTCGGTTCTAATGAAAAACTGTTTTTT.

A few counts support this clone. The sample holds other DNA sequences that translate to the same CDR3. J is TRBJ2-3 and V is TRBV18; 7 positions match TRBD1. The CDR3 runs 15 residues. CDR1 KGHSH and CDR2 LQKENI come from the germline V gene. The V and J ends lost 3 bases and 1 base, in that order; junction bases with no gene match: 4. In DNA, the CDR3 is TGTGCCAGCTCACCGAGCGACAGGGGCACAGATACGCAGTATTTT. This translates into CASSPSDRGTDTQYF.

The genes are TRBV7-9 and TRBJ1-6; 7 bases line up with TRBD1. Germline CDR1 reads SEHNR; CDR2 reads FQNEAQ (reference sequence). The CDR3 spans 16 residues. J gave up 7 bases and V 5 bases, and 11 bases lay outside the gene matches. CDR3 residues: CASSPPFQGGNSPLHF. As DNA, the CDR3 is TGTGCCAGCAGCCCCCCCTTCCAGGGGGGGAATTCACCCCTCCACTTT.

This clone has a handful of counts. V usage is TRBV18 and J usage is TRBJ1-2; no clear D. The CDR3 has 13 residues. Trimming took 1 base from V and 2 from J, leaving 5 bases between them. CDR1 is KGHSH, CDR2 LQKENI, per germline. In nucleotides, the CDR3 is TGTGCCAGCTCACCACGATTGAACTATGGCTACACCTTC. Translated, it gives CASSPRLNYGYTF.

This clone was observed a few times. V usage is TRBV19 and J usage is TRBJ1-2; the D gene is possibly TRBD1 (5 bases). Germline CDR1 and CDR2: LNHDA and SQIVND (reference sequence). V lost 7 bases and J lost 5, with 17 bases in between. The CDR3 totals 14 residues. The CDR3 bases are TGTGCCAGTACCCCAGAGCAGGGAAGGTATGGCTACACCTTC. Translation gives CASTPEQGRYGYTF.

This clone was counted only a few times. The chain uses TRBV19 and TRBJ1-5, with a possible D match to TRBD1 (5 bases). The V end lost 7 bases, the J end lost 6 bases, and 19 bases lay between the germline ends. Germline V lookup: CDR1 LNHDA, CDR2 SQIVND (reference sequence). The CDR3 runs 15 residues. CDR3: CASNMMPRTSQPQHF. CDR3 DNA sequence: TGTGCCAGTAATATGATGCCCCGGACATCTCAGCCCCAGCATTTT.

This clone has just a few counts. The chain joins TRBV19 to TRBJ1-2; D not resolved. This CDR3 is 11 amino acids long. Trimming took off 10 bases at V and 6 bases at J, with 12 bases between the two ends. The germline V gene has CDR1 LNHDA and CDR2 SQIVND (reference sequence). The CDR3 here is CATRGRDGYTF. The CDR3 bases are TGTGCCACCAGAGGACGTGATGGCTACACCTTC.

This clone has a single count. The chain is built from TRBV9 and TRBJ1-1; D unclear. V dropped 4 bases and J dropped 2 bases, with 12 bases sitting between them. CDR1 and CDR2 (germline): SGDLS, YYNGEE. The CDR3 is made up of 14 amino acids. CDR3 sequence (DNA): TGTGCCAGCAGCCCCCTGGACGGTAACACTGAAGCTTTCTTT. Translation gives CASSPLDGNTEAFF.

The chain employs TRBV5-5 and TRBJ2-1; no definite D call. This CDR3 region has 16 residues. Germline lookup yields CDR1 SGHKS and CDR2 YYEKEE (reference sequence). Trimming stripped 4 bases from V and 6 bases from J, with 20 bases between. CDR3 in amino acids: CASSVETASSFNEQFF. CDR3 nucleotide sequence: TGTGCCAGCAGCGTAGAGACTGCGAGCTCATTCAATGAGCAGTTCTTC.

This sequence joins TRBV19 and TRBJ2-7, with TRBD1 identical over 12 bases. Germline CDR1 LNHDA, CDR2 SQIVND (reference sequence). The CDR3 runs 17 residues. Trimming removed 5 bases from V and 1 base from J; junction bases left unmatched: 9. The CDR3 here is CASSGTGGLFPSYEQYF. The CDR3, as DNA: TGTGCCAGTAGTGGGACAGGGGGCCTATTTCCTTCCTACGAGCAGTACTTC.

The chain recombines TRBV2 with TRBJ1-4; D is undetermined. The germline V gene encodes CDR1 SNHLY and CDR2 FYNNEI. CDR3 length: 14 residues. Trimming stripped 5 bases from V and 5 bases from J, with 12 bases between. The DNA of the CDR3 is TGTGCCAGCAGTAGCCCAGGCAAAAATGAAAAACTGTTTTTT. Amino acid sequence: CASSSPGKNEKLFF.

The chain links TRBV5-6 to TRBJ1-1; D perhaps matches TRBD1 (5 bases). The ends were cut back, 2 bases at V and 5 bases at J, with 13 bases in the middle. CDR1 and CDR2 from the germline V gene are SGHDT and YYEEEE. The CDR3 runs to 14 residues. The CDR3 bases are TGTGCCAGCAGCTTAACCCACAGGAGGACTGAAGCTTTCTTT. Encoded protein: CASSLTHRRTEAFF.

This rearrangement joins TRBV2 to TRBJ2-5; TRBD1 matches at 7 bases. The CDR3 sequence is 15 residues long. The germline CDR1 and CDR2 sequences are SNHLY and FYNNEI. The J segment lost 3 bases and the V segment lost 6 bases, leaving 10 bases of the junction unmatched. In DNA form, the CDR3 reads TGTGCCAGCAGAAGAGCCGGGACAGCTAAAGAGACCCAGTACTTC. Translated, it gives CASRRAGTAKETQYF. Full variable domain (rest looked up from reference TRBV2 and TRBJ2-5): EPEVTQTPSHQVTQMGQEVILRCVPISNHLYFYWYRQILGQKVEFLVSFYNNEISEKSEIFDDQFSVERPDGSNFTLKIRSTKLEDSAMYFCASRRAGTAKETQYFGPGTRLLVL.

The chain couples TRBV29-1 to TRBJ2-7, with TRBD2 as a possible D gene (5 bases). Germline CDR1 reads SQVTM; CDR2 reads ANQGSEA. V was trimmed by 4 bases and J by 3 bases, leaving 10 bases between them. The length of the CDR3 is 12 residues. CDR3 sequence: CSVGPRDYEQYF. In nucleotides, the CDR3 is TGCAGCGTTGGGCCCCGGGACTACGAGCAGTACTTC.

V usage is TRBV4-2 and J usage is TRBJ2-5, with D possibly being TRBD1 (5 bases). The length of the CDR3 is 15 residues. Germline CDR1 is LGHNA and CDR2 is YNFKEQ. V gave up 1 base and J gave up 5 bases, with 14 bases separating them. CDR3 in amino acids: CASSQGIAPGETQYF. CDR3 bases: TGTGCCAGCAGCCAAGGTATAGCCCCAGGGGAGACCCAGTACTTC.